The entry below describes one T cell receptor beta chain. There are 13 residues in the CDR3. CDR1 and CDR2 from the germline V gene are SGHAT and FQDESV (reference sequence). V was trimmed by 7 bases and J by 4 bases, leaving 13 bases between them. This sample is drawn from a study of blood T cell repertoires in COVID-19. Those who participated ranged in age from about 18 to 89 years and resided in roughly 26 US areas. Each participant's cohort was designated according to participant-reported clinical history. Repertoires were generated with immunoSEQ multiplex PCR, while TCRdb's copy carries only in-frame clones and drops some. The sample lists 250,000 to 350,000 clones; about nine tenths were seen once.

The rearrangement links TRBV11-1 to TRBJ2-5; D gene ambiguous. The TCR comes from a man aged 55 to 70 who had recovered from COVID-19. Sequenced material: PBMCs or T cells enriched from blood (not recorded which). The CDR3 nucleotides are TGTGCCAGCACCCCTCGCCCGGGAGAGACCCAGTACTTC. The encoded protein is CASTPRPGETQYF.